The present T cell receptor beta chain was sequenced within a study of CD8 T cells in ankylosing spondylitis. This clonotype came up many times. The antigen remains unidentified. General study results and limits: Disease-associated clones were reportedly significantly overrepresented in matched ankylosing spondylitis synovial fluid.

This CDR3 region has 16 residues. The germline gives CDR1 SGHRS, CDR2 YFSETQ. With 4 bases removed from V and 4 bases from J, the gap between germline ends came to 20 bases. One entry per CDR3 protein results from TCRdb running MiXCR on the 5' RACE reads. There are 150,000 to 200,000 distinct CDR3 sequences in the sample; roughly 20% occur only once, and 4.3% lies in the top ten. The sequenced material came from blood, either unsorted or a sorted T cell fraction (not recorded which). The rearrangement links TRBV5-1 to TRBJ1-1; a weak D match, TRBD1 (5 bases). The sequence was obtained from a male donor under 35 with ankylosing spondylitis or in good health (not recorded which). CDR3 region: CASSPWQGRGSTEAFF. CDR3 DNA sequence: TGCGCCAGCAGCCCCTGGCAGGGTCGGGGAAGCACTGAAGCTTTCTTT.